This T cell receptor beta chain is from a study of identical twins. The CDR3 spans 16 residues. The ends were cut back, 2 bases at V and 0 bases at J, with 14 bases in the middle. Looked up from germline, CDR1 is MNHEY and CDR2 is SVGAGI. From the 5' RACE reads, TCRdb called clonotypes with MiXCR, one entry per CDR3 protein. The sample contains some 760,000 distinct CDR3 sequences, around a sixth of which appear only once. These sequences were also reported in another study, on T cells expressing NK-cell markers.

The sequencing input was PBMCs. The V and J genes are TRBV6-5 and TRBJ2-7; D unclear. This receptor was obtained from a woman under 30 in good health. CDR3 amino acids: CASSYEPDPSSYEQYF. The DNA of the CDR3 is TGTGCCAGCAGTTACGAACCCGACCCGAGCTCCTACGAGCAGTACTTC.